These 32 T cell receptor beta chains came from one sample sequenced in a study of blood T cell repertoires in COVID-19 (dated by TCRdb to about 2020). The method was the immunoSEQ multiplex PCR assay. Held by TCRdb, this immuneACCESS table contains in-frame sequences only and omits some clones. Under half of the omission traces to an unresolved V gene where checked; the cause of the rest is unknown. The sample table contains 300,000 to 350,000 clones; only one count was recorded for over 70% of them. 2.5% to 3.5% of the sample goes to the ten largest clones. Input material: peripheral blood. The receptors were sampled from a man younger than 40 with active or convalescent COVID-19.

The CDR3 sequence: CASTDGTGNTEAFF. The DNA for the CDR3 is TGTGCCAGCACTGACGGGACAGGAAACACTGAAGCTTTCTTT. The chain joins TRBV28 to TRBJ1-1; 8 bases line up with TRBD1. Germline trimming cut 7 bases from V and 2 bases from J; bases unmatched to any gene: 6. Germline V gene sequence: CDR1 MDHEN, CDR2 SYDVKM. The CDR3 is made up of 14 amino acids.

The chain combines TRBV30 with TRBJ2-3; 10 positions agree with TRBD2. V gave up 4 bases and J gave up 5 bases; unmatched junction bases: 3. The germline V gene has CDR1 GTSNPN and CDR2 SVGIG (reference sequence). The length of the CDR3 is 13 residues. This CDR3 is CAWILAGEDTQYF. Here the CDR3 DNA reads TGTGCCTGGATCCTAGCGGGAGAAGATACGCAGTATTTT. Together with reference TRBV30 and TRBJ2-3, the CDR3 gives the full variable domain: SQTIHQWPATLVQPVGSPLSLECTVEGTSNPNLYWYRQAAGRGLQLLFYSVGIGQISSEVPQNLSASRPQDRQFILSSKKLLLSDSGFYLCAWILAGEDTQYFGPGTRLTVL.

The rearrangement uses TRBV5-6 and TRBJ2-3; D is undetermined. CDR1 SGHDT and CDR2 YYEEEE come from the germline V gene. Trimming took off 1 base at V and 4 bases at J, with 10 bases between the two ends. The CDR3 consists of 14 residues. The CDR3 reads CASSLSLGPDTQYF. The CDR3 DNA reads TGTGCCAGCAGCTTGAGTCTGGGCCCAGATACGCAGTATTTT.

This sequence joins TRBV10-3 and TRBJ1-1; no clear D gene. Trimming took 7 bases from V and 1 from J, leaving 7 bases between them. The germline CDR1 and CDR2 sequences are ENHRY and SYGVKD. There are 12 residues in the CDR3. CDR3: CAIKRQNTEAFF. The CDR3 DNA reads TGTGCCATCAAAAGACAGAACACTGAAGCTTTCTTT.

The rearrangement uses TRBV6-5 and TRBJ1-2, with D possibly TRBD1 on 5 matching bases. Per germline, CDR1 MNHEY and CDR2 SVGAGI. The CDR3 covers 15 residues. The V end was cut by 2 bases, the J end by 1 base, with 11 bases between. CDR3 in amino acids: CASSYTRQLNYGYTF. The CDR3, as DNA: TGTGCCAGCAGTTACACCCGACAGCTTAACTATGGCTACACCTTC.

The genes are TRBV5-3 and TRBJ1-5; 9 bases line up with TRBD1. TRBV5-3 is an open reading frame whose function is uncertain. The CDR3 is 15 residues long. The V segment lost 10 bases and the J segment 2 bases; nucleotides outside the gene matches: 10. CDR3 in DNA: TGTGCCGGCCAGGACAGGGGTTGGCGCAATCAGCCCCAGCATTTT. This gives the protein CAGQDRGWRNQPQHF.

This rearrangement joins TRBV25-1 to TRBJ2-5; 9 nucleotides match TRBD1. The trim removed 1 base at V and 2 bases at J, leaving 8 bases unmatched. The CDR3 spans 17 residues. CDR1 and CDR2 (germline): MGHDK, SYGVNS. Here the CDR3 reads CASSEWGRTGAQETQYF. The CDR3 DNA follows: TGTGCCAGCAGTGAATGGGGAAGGACAGGGGCTCAAGAGACCCAGTACTTC.

The chain recombines TRBV6-1 with TRBJ1-5, with 9 bases lining up with TRBD1. With 4 bases clipped from V and 1 base from J, the junction kept 5 bases outside the gene matches. Germline lookup yields CDR1 MNHNS and CDR2 SASEGT. The CDR3 consists of 16 residues. The CDR3 here is CASSGRTGVSNQPQHF. CDR3 coding DNA: TGTGCCAGCAGTGGGAGGACAGGGGTGAGCAATCAGCCCCAGCATTTT.

The rearrangement joins TRBV5-1 to TRBJ2-7; weak D call: TRBD1 (6 bases). The germline CDR1 and CDR2 sequences are SGHRS and YFSETQ. Trimming took off 4 bases at V and 3 bases at J, with 8 bases between the two ends. The CDR3 extends over 12 amino acids. Written as DNA, the CDR3 is TGCGCCAGCAGCGTACAGGGCTACGAGCAGTACTTC. It translates to CASSVQGYEQYF.

There are a few counts of this clone. This chain connects TRBV11-3 to TRBJ2-7, with 7 bases aligning to TRBD2. Germline assignment: CDR1 SGHNT and CDR2 YENEEA. V was pared by 3 bases and J by 7 bases, with 15 bases of the junction left unmatched. The CDR3 is 16 residues long. The CDR3 region has the DNA TGTGCCAGCAGCTTCCCGTTAGGGGCGGGAGCGAAGGAGCAGTACTTC. It encodes CASSFPLGAGAKEQYF.

The chain has TRBV30 and TRBJ1-2; D gene ambiguous. V gave up 3 bases and J gave up 8 bases, with 13 bases separating them. This CDR3 contains 12 residues. CDR1 is GTSNPN, CDR2 SVGIG, per germline (reference sequence). CDR3 sequence: CAWSHQTGGYTF. The DNA of the CDR3 is TGTGCCTGGAGCCACCAAACGGGGGGCTACACCTTC.

The rearrangement links TRBV11-2 to TRBJ2-2, with 10 bases fitting TRBD2. CDR3 length equals 19 residues. CDR1 is SGHAT, CDR2 FQNNGV, per germline. Unmatched junction bases numbered 19, after V lost 5 bases and J lost 7 bases. CDR3 bases: TGTGCCAGCAGCCCCTTGGTAGCGGGGGGCCTGAGAGAAATCGGGGAGCTGTTTTTT. As protein: CASSPLVAGGLREIGELFF.

The gene calls are TRBV7-9 and TRBJ2-3, with D maybe TRBD1 (6 bases). CDR1 SEHNR and CDR2 FQNEAQ come from the germline V gene (reference sequence). V dropped 2 bases and J dropped 3 bases, with 12 bases sitting between them. CDR3 length equals 15 residues. The CDR3 loop reads CASSLLGQQTDTQYF. The CDR3 DNA reads as TGTGCCAGCAGCTTATTAGGACAGCAAACAGATACGCAGTATTTT.

This clone was recorded once. This rearrangement joins TRBV7-8 to TRBJ2-7; TRBD2 aligns across 9 bases. The germline CDR1 and CDR2 sequences are SGHVS and FQNEAQ. The CDR3 covers 15 residues. With 4 bases clipped from V and 7 bases from J, the junction kept 11 bases outside the gene matches. DNA of the CDR3: TGTGCCAGCAGCTCAGCCCCTGCGCTAGCGGGAGAGCAGTACTTC. Translation: CASSSAPALAGEQYF.

This chain uses TRBV9 with TRBJ2-2; 7 bases match TRBD2. CDR3 length: 16 residues. CDR1 is SGDLS and CDR2 is YYNGEE in the germline V gene. The ends lost 3 bases at V and 2 bases at J; junction bases unmatched: 7. In DNA, the CDR3 is TGTGCCAGCAGCGAAGGAGCGGGGCCTAACACCGGGGAGCTGTTTTTT. Translated, it gives CASSEGAGPNTGELFF.

The chain carries TRBV30 and TRBJ1-1; TRBD1 matches 7 bases. The CDR3 runs to 12 residues. With V trimmed by 1 base and J by 11 bases, 7 bases remained unmatched. CDR1 is GTSNPN, CDR2 SVGIG, per germline (reference sequence). The CDR3 loop reads CAWSGTGVGAFF. CDR3 in DNA: TGTGCCTGGAGTGGTACAGGGGTCGGGGCTTTCTTT.

Only one count was recorded for this clone. The rearrangement uses TRBV9 and TRBJ2-7; 11 bases are shared with TRBD1. This CDR3 has 14 amino acids. With V trimmed by 4 bases and J by 3 bases, 3 bases remained unmatched. Germline values: CDR1 SGDLS, CDR2 YYNGEE. CDR3 residues: CASSLGTGGYEQYF. CDR3 sequence (DNA): TGTGCCAGCAGCCTCGGGACAGGGGGCTACGAGCAGTACTTC.

This chain links TRBV28 with TRBJ2-5, with 8 bases matching TRBD1. Trimming took 2 bases from V and 3 from J; bases not matched to a gene: 5. CDR3 length: 15 residues. CDR1 is MDHEN, CDR2 SYDVKM, per germline. The CDR3 DNA reads TGTGCCAGCAGTTTACCCGGGACAGGAGAAGAGACCCAGTACTTC. As protein: CASSLPGTGEETQYF.

The chain links TRBV19 to TRBJ1-2, with D possibly matching TRBD1 (6 bases). CDR1 LNHDA and CDR2 SQIVND come from the germline V gene (reference sequence). Trimming removed 6 bases at V and 8 bases at J, with 22 bases between. This CDR3 spans 15 amino acids. CDR3 sequence: CASRTLDSHSVGYTF. DNA for the CDR3: TGTGCCAGTAGAACCTTGGACAGCCACTCGGTGGGCTACACCTTC.

The chain uses TRBV5-6 and TRBJ2-5; 11 bases match TRBD2. Germline V gives CDR1 SGHDT, CDR2 YYEEEE. This CDR3 region has 15 residues. The junction had 3 bases not matched to a gene; V was cut back by 1 base and J by 4 bases. This CDR3 reads CASSLTSGSSETQYF. The CDR3 DNA sequence: TGTGCCAGCAGCTTGACTAGCGGGAGCTCAGAGACCCAGTACTTC.

A single count supports this clone. The genes are TRBV30 and TRBJ1-1; D perhaps matches TRBD1 (6 bases). Germline V CDR1 and CDR2: GTSNPN, SVGIG (reference sequence). Trimming stripped 4 bases from V and 1 base from J, with 10 bases between. This CDR3 has 13 residues. CDR3 protein: CAWTGTRNTEAFF. CDR3 in DNA: TGTGCCTGGACGGGGACAAGGAACACTGAAGCTTTCTTT.

This rearrangement joins TRBV11-3 to TRBJ1-1, with unresolved D. CDR3 length: 14 residues. Germline values: CDR1 SGHNT, CDR2 YENEEA. V was shortened by 2 bases and J by 1 base, with 8 bases between the two germline ends. The CDR3 DNA reads TGTGCCAGCAGCTTAAGTGAGCCGAACACTGAAGCTTTCTTT. This encodes CASSLSEPNTEAFF. The whole variable domain, filled in from reference TRBV11-3 and TRBJ1-1, reads EAGVVQSPRYKIIEKKQPVAFWCNPISGHNTLYWYLQNLGQGPELLIRYENEEAVDDSQLPKDRFSAERLKGVDSTLKIQPAELGDSAVYLCASSLSEPNTEAFFGQGTRLTVV.

CDR3 DNA sequence: TGCGCCAGCAGCCAACCTGGAGGGACCACCGGGGAGCTGTTTTTT. Amino acid sequence: CASSQPGGTTGELFF. The chain combines TRBV4-3 with TRBJ2-2; maybe TRBD2 (6 bases). Trimming left V 2 bases short and J 4 bases short, with 11 bases between. Germline V CDR1 and CDR2: LGHNA, YSLEER. CDR3 size: 15 residues.

This clone has more than one count but fewer than ten. This chain joins TRBV30 and TRBJ1-5; D unclear. CDR3 length equals 11 residues. Germline-derived CDR1 and CDR2 are GTSNPN and SVGIG (reference sequence). V was shortened by 5 bases and J by 7 bases, with 9 bases between the two germline ends. The CDR3, as DNA: TGTGCCTGGGGGGAGGGCCAGCCCCAGCATTTT. It encodes CAWGEGQPQHF.

V is TRBV30 and J is TRBJ2-7; maybe TRBD2 (5 bases). The germline gives CDR1 GTSNPN, CDR2 SVGIG (reference sequence). The V and J ends lost 3 bases and 4 bases respectively, with 13 bases between them. CDR3 length: 13 amino acids. In nucleotides, the CDR3 is TGTGCCTGGAGCCGCGATGGACTTTACGAGCAGTACTTC. Translated, it gives CAWSRDGLYEQYF.

This clone occurred a few times. The chain links TRBV5-4 to TRBJ1-2; 9 bases fit TRBD1. Germline V CDR1 and CDR2: SGHNT, YYREEE (reference sequence). The CDR3 spans 13 residues. Trimming at V came to 2 bases and at J to 5 bases, leaving 1 base not matched to a gene. The CDR3 DNA reads as TGTGCCAGCAGCTTCGACAGGGGGTATGGCTACACCTTC. Encoded protein: CASSFDRGYGYTF. The complete variable domain, with remaining parts taken from reference TRBV5-4 and TRBJ1-2, reads ETGVTQSPTHLIKTRGQQVTLRCSSQSGHNTVSWYQQALGQGPQFIFQYYREEENGRGNFPPRFSGLQFPNYSSELNVNALELDDSALYLCASSFDRGYGYTFGSGTRLTVV.

The chain links TRBV6-5 to TRBJ2-7; weak D call: TRBD1 (6 bases). The CDR3 has 13 residues. Trimming left V 3 bases short and J 2 bases short, with 8 bases between. The germline V gene has CDR1 MNHEY and CDR2 SVGAGI. The CDR3 sequence is CASSYNRAYEQYF. DNA of the CDR3: TGTGCCAGCAGTTATAACAGGGCCTACGAGCAGTACTTC.

This chain uses TRBV4-2 with TRBJ2-7; 10 positions agree with TRBD2. V was pared by 2 bases and J by 5 bases, with 6 bases of the junction left unmatched. This CDR3 has 15 residues. CDR1 and CDR2 from the germline V gene are LGHNA and YNFKEQ. The CDR3 DNA sequence: TGTGCCAGCAGCCAATCCCTAGCGGGAGTAAACGAGCAGTACTTC. This encodes CASSQSLAGVNEQYF.

The gene calls are TRBV12-3 or TRBV12-4 and TRBJ1-1, with 7 bases aligning to TRBD1. CDR3 length: 12 amino acids. Losses at the gene ends were 5 bases for V and 11 bases for J; bases not matched to a gene: 8. The CDR3 is CASSPDRDKAFF. The CDR3 DNA sequence: TGTGCCAGCAGTCCCGACAGGGATAAGGCTTTCTTT.

About this clone: Relative to the germline gene, one junction end is altered; a read error may explain this. The chain uses TRBV5-6 and TRBJ2-7, with 9 bases that match TRBD1. From germline, CDR1 is SGHDT and CDR2 YYEEEE. This CDR3 is built from 12 residues. The DNA of the CDR3 is TGTGCCAGCAGCTTAGACCGGGACAGGGAGTGCTTC. Amino acid sequence: CASSLDRDRECF. Full variable domain (remainder filled in from reference TRBV5-6 and TRBJ2-7): DAGVTQSPTHLIKTRGQQVTLRCSPKSGHDTVSWYQQALGQGPQFIFQYYEEEERQRGNFPDRFSGHQFPNYSSELNVNALLLGDSALYLCASSLDRDRECFGPGTRLTVT.

The chain recombines TRBV2 with TRBJ1-4; 7 bases line up with TRBD1. In germline, CDR1 is SNHLY, CDR2 FYNNEI. The CDR3 runs 14 residues. V was clipped by 8 bases and J by 4 bases; unmatched bases: 7. The CDR3 reads CASRRTGFNEKLFF. The CDR3, as DNA: TGTGCCAGCCGACGGACAGGCTTTAATGAAAAACTGTTTTTT.

The chain recombines TRBV5-8 with TRBJ1-6, with a possible D match to TRBD1 (6 bases). The CDR3 sequence is 13 residues long. The germline V gene has CDR1 SGHTS and CDR2 YDEGEE. V shed 2 bases and J shed 8 bases, with 8 bases lying between them. CDR3 coding DNA: TGTGCCAGCAGCTTTACAGGGTATTCACCCCTCCACTTT. Its protein is CASSFTGYSPLHF. Variable domain in full (rest from reference TRBV5-8 and TRBJ1-6): EAGVTQSPTHLIKTRGQQATLRCSPISGHTSVYWYQQALGLGLQFLLWYDEGEERNRGNFPPRFSGRQFPNYSSELNVNALELEDSALYLCASSFTGYSPLHFGNGTRLTVT.